A selection of T cell receptor beta chains follows, all from one sample in a study of T-cell reconstitution after alpha-beta-depleted transplantation in children. TCRdb re-derived calls from the PCR reads in MiXCR, one entry per CDR3 protein. The sample includes about 600,000 distinct CDR3 sequences, 23% seen only once; the top ten take roughly 13%. The material was PBMCs, mostly from graft donor cells, obtained 360 days after TCRalphabeta/CD19-depleted stem cell transplant. The receptor set was obtained from a boy younger than two who had a stem cell transplant for acute myeloid leukemia, so the T cells may come from the graft donor. Both conserved end residues are part of each CDR3. A D gene is named only where the DNA matches it firmly. Clone size appears in some rows only: once, few, many, or a class for an expanded clone.

j_call: TRBJ2-1; v_call: TRBV10-3; d_call: NA; clone_size: few; cdr3_aa: CAIKYTGDNEQFF; cdr3_nt: TGTGCCATCAAATACACAGGAGACAATGAGCAGTTCTTC
j_call: TRBJ2-7; v_call: TRBV4-3; d_call: NA; clone_size: few; cdr3_aa: CASSQVVDAEQYF; cdr3_nt: TGCGCCAGCAGCCAAGTAGTTGATGCCGAGCAGTACTTC
j_call: TRBJ1-4; v_call: TRBV29-1; d_call: NA; clone_size: NA; cdr3_aa: CSVVRGSNEKLFF; cdr3_nt: TGCAGCGTTGTACGGGGCTCGAATGAAAAACTGTTTTTT
j_call: TRBJ2-1; v_call: TRBV29-1; d_call: TRBD2; clone_size: few; cdr3_aa: CSVIAGGRLEQFF; cdr3_nt: TGCAGCGTTATAGCGGGGGGGCGGCTCGAGCAGTTCTTC
j_call: TRBJ2-1; v_call: TRBV5-1; d_call: NA; clone_size: many; cdr3_aa: CASSLFPQQGYFVSGIYNEQFF; cdr3_nt: TGCGCCAGCAGCTTGTTCCCTCAACAGGGCTATTTTGTCTCTGGAATTTACAATGAGCAGTTCTTC
j_call: TRBJ2-5; v_call: TRBV7-6; d_call: NA; clone_size: NA; cdr3_aa: CASLNRPIGATQYF; cdr3_nt: TGTGCCAGCCTAAATAGACCGATCGGGGCGACCCAGTACTTC
j_call: TRBJ1-1; v_call: TRBV6-1; d_call: TRBD1; clone_size: NA; cdr3_aa: CASSEAGWTGGDRVAFF; cdr3_nt: TGTGCCAGCAGTGAAGCCGGTTGGACAGGGGGGGATCGGGTAGCTTTCTTT
j_call: TRBJ1-1; v_call: TRBV12-3/TRBV12-4; d_call: NA; clone_size: NA; cdr3_aa: CASSLRSEAFF; cdr3_nt: TGTGCCAGCAGTCTCCGCAGTGAAGCTTTCTTT
j_call: TRBJ1-5; v_call: TRBV20-1; d_call: NA; clone_size: few; cdr3_aa: CSAEDGRSNQPQHF; cdr3_nt: TGCAGTGCTGAGGACGGGAGGAGCAATCAGCCCCAGCATTTT
j_call: TRBJ2-6; v_call: TRBV18; d_call: NA; clone_size: NA; cdr3_aa: CASSLTATGTGANVLTF; cdr3_nt: TGTGCCAGCTCCCTTACGGCGACAGGTACTGGGGCCAACGTCCTGACTTTC